The TCR beta chain described here comes from a study of CD8+CD57+ T cells in acquired aplastic anemia. Study background: The DNA of sorted CD4+ and CD8+ cells averaged 3.2 ug.

The germline V and J ends were trimmed by 2 bases and 1 base, with 8 bases remaining between them. The CDR3 covers 14 residues. CDR1 is KGHDR and CDR2 is SFDVKD in the germline V gene. Genomic DNA was employed as the template in profiling TCR beta VDJ and CDR3. One entry per CDR3 protein results from TCRdb running MiXCR on the reads. The sample lists a few hundred thousand distinct CDR3 sequences, approximately 35% seen once, with 0.95% to 1.3% in the top ten. This sequence was found in a human donor in good health, serving as a control. Sequencing was performed on sorted CD4+, CD8+, or CD8+CD57+ T cells (not recorded which) from PBMCs. The rearrangement uses TRBV24-1 and TRBJ2-7; D is undetermined. The CDR3 DNA reads TGTGCCACCAGTGATTCAACTCAATCCTACGAGCAGTACTTC. Translation: CATSDSTQSYEQYF.